This TCR beta chain was sequenced in a study of cytomegalovirus exposure and HLA in healthy donors. The PCR had 60 Vbeta and 13 Jbeta primers. This table comes from immunoSEQ multiplex PCR, and its TCRdb copy is limited to in-frame clones, with some not included. The data show about 150,000 clones, 88% seen once. The CDR3 has 13 residues. The germline CDR1 and CDR2 sequences are GTSNPN and SVGIG (reference sequence). With V trimmed by 2 bases and J by 6 bases, 5 bases remained unmatched. Study-wide points: Accurate predictions that matched the HLA-A and HLA-B alleles of most subjects were reportedly made from TCR beta sequences. Later analysis indicated greater clonal expansion among HLA-associated TCR beta chains than among equally common other chains. Most observed TCR sequences were rare, whereas some public TCRs were detected in many donors. TCR beta V segments were, for the most part, productive about 90% or about 30% of the time in an earlier analysis.

In regard to this clone: Its matching antigen is unknown.

The sequenced sample consisted of PBMCs. The chain is built from TRBV30 and TRBJ2-5; TRBD1 aligns across 8 bases. The sequence derives from a middle-aged woman in good health and CMV-seronegative. The CDR3 DNA reads TGTGCCTGGAGTCCCGACAGGGGACAGACCCAGTACTTC. It translates to CAWSPDRGQTQYF.